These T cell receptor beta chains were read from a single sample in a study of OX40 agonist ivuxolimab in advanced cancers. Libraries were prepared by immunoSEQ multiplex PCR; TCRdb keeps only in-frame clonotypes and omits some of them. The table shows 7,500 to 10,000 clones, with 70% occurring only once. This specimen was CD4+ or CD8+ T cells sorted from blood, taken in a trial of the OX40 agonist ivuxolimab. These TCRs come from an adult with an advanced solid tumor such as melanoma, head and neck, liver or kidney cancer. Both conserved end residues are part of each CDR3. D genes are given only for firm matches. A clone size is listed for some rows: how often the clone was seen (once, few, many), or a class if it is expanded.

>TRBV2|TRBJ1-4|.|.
CASSWGLWDEKLFF
TGTGCCAGCAGTTGGGGGCTTTGGGATGAAAAACTGTTTTTT
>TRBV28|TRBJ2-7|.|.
CASNTVRTSYEQYF
TGTGCCAGCAACACAGTGAGGACCTCCTACGAGCAGTACTTC
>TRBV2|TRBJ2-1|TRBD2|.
CASLRASGGQAHNEQFF
TGTGCCAGCCTCCGGGCTAGCGGGGGGCAGGCTCACAATGAGCAGTTCTTC
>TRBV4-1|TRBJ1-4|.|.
CASSRLPGATNEKLFF
TGCGCCAGCAGCCGACTCCCCGGGGCCACTAATGAAAAACTGTTTTTT
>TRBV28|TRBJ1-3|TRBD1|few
CASSLLRDSSGNTIYF
TGTGCCAGCAGTTTACTCCGGGACAGCTCTGGAAACACCATATATTTT
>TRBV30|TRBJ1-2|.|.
CAWRSQTTANYGYTF
TGTGCCTGGAGATCCCAGACTACAGCTAACTATGGCTACACCTTC
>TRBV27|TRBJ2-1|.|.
CASSTSRGFIDEQFF
TGTGCCAGCAGTACATCTCGGGGGTTCATCGATGAGCAGTTCTTC
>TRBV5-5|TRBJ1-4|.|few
CASTPWGVDNEKLFF
TGTGCCAGCACCCCGTGGGGCGTCGATAATGAAAAACTGTTTTTT
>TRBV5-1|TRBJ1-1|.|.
CASSLGDQAFF
TGCGCCAGCAGCTTGGGGGACCAAGCTTTCTTT
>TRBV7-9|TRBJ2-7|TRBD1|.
CASSSGQGMHEQYF
TGTGCCAGCAGCTCAGGACAGGGGATGCACGAGCAGTACTTC
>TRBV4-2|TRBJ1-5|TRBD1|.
CASSQDGTGGQPQHF
TGTGCCAGCAGCCAAGATGGGACAGGGGGACAGCCCCAGCATTTT
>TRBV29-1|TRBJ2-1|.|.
CSGRDSYNEQFF
TGCAGCGGAAGGGACTCCTACAATGAGCAGTTCTTC
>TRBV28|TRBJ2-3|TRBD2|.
CARPHSEAGGTMTDTQYF
TGTGCCAGGCCCCACTCCGAAGCGGGGGGGACGATGACAGATACGCAGTATTTT
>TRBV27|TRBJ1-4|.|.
CASSLRGDEKLFF
TGTGCCAGCAGTTTACGCGGGGATGAAAAACTGTTTTTT